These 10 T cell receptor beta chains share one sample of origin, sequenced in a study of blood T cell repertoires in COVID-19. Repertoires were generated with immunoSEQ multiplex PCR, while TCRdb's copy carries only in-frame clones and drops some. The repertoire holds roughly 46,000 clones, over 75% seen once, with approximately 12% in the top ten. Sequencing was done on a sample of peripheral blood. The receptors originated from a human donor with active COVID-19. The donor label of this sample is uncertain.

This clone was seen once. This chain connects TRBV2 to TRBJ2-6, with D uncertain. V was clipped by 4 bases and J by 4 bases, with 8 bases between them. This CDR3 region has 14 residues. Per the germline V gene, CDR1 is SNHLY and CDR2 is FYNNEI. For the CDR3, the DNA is TGTGCCAGCAGTGCGGCGAGGGGGGCCAACGTCCTGACTTTC. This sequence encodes CASSAARGANVLTF.

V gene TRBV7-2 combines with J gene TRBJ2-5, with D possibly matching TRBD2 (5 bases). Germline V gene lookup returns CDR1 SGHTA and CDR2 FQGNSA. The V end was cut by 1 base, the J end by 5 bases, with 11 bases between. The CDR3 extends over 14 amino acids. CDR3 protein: CASSLVASQETQYF. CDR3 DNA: TGTGCCAGCAGCTTAGTGGCTAGCCAGGAGACCCAGTACTTC.

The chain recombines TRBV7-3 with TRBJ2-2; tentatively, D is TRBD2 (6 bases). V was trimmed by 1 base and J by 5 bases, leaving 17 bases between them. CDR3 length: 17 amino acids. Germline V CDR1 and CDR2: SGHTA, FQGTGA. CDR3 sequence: CASSLKVLEGETGELFF. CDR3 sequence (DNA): TGTGCCAGCAGCTTAAAGGTATTGGAGGGAGAAACCGGGGAGCTGTTTTTT.

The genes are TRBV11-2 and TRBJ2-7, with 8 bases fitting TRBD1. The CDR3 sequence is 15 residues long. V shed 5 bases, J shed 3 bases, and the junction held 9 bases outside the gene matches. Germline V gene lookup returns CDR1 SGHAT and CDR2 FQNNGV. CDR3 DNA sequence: TGTGCCAGCAGCCTTACAGGACAGGGCCGCTACGAGCAGTACTTC. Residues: CASSLTGQGRYEQYF.

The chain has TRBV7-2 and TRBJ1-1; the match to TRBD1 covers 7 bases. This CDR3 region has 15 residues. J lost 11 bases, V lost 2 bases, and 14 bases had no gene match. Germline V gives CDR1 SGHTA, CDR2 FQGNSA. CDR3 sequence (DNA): TGTGCCAGCAGCTTACTGGGAAACAGGGGTCTTTGGGCTTTCTTT. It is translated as CASSLLGNRGLWAFF.

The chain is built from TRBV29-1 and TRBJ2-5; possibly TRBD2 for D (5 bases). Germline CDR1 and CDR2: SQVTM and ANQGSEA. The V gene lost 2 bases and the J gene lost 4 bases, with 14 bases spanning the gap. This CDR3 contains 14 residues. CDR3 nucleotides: TGCAGCGTTGAATGGGAGCCTGTACGAGAGACCCAGTACTTC. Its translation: CSVEWEPVRETQYF.

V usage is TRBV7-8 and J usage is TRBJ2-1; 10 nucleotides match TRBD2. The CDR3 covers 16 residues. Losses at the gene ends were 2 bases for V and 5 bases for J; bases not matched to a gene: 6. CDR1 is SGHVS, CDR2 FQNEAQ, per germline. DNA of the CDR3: TGTGCCAGCAGCTTACCTAGCGGGAGTTATGACAATGAGCAGTTCTTC. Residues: CASSLPSGSYDNEQFF.

The CDR3 DNA reads as TGTGCCGGGGGGACGACAGGGTCGGGAAGGCTTGAGCAGTTCTTC. This encodes CAGGTTGSGRLEQFF. V usage is TRBV21-1 and J usage is TRBJ2-1; the D call TRBD1 from the table was never checked on the DNA. TRBV21-1 is deemed a pseudogene. The CDR3 has 15 residues.

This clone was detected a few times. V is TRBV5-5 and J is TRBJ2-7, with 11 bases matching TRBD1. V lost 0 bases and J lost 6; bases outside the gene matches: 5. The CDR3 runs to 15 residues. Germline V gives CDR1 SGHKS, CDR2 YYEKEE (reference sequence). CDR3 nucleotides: TGTGCCAGCAGCTTGGCCGGGACAGGGGGGAGCGAGCAGTACTTC. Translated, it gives CASSLAGTGGSEQYF.

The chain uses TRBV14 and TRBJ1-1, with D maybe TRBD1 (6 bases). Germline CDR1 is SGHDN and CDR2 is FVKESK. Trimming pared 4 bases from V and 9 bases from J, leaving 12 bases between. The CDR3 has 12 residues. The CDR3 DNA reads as TGTGCCAGCAGCCTAGGGGGGGGCAAAGCTTTCTTT. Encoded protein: CASSLGGGKAFF.